Listed below are T cell receptor beta chains from one sample, sequenced in a study of cytomegalovirus exposure and HLA in healthy donors. Using immunoSEQ multiplex PCR, the repertoire was profiled, and TCRdb retains in-frame clones only, with some absent. The table has around 200,000 clones, 77% seen once; the top ten hold roughly 3.5%. The source material was PBMCs. The receptors were sampled from a woman aged 60-75 years in good health and CMV-seropositive. The CDR3 runs from the conserved cysteine through the conserved F or W. D genes are given only for firm matches. Some rows mark clone size as missing; the rest say once, few, many or name a class of expanded clone.

j_call | clone_size | d_call | v_call | cdr3_aa | cdr3_nt
TRBJ2-7 | . | TRBD1 | TRBV29-1 | CSVTEGQGYEQYF | TGCAGCGTGACAGAGGGACAGGGCTACGAGCAGTACTTC
TRBJ1-2 | . | . | TRBV28 | CASSLQAGPRYTF | TGTGCCAGCAGTCTACAGGCAGGGCCCAGATACACCTTC
TRBJ1-1 | . | . | TRBV28 | CASSLFGVNTEAFF | TGTGCCAGCAGTTTATTTGGAGTAAACACTGAAGCTTTCTTT
TRBJ1-1 | once | TRBD1 | TRBV7-2 | CASSFQGQARTEAFF | TGTGCCAGCAGCTTTCAAGGACAGGCGCGTACTGAAGCTTTCTTT
TRBJ2-7 | . | TRBD1 | TRBV28 | CASSSGQGYEQYF | TGTGCCAGCAGTTCCGGACAGGGCTACGAGCAGTACTTC
TRBJ1-3 | . | . | TRBV2 | CASSERGGLGGNTIYF | TGTGCCAGCAGTGAACGTGGAGGGTTGGGAGGAAACACCATATATTTT
TRBJ2-7 | . | TRBD1 | TRBV6-5 | CASSYPGGYEQYF | TGTGCCAGCAGTTACCCAGGGGGCTACGAGCAGTACTTC
TRBJ2-7 | . | TRBD1 | TRBV2 | CASSGQGTYEQYF | TGTGCCAGCAGTGGACAGGGAACCTACGAGCAGTACTTC
TRBJ2-7 | . | TRBD1 | TRBV7-7 | CASSFGTGSYEQYF | TGTGCCAGCAGCTTCGGGACAGGGTCTTACGAGCAGTACTTC
TRBJ2-2 | . | TRBD2 | TRBV19 | CASRAGENTGELFF | TGTGCCAGTAGGGCGGGAGAGAACACCGGGGAGCTGTTTTTT
TRBJ2-7 | few | TRBD2 | TRBV7-2 | CASSVAGGTSGGFSYEQYF | TGTGCCAGCAGCGTGGCGGGTGGGACTAGCGGGGGGTTCTCCTACGAGCAGTACTTC
TRBJ2-3 | . | TRBD2 | TRBV7-8 | CASSLKRGDPTDTQYF | TGTGCCAGCAGCTTAAAGCGGGGGGACCCCACAGATACGCAGTATTTT
TRBJ2-7 | . | TRBD1 | TRBV6-1 | CASRGQYEQYF | TGTGCCAGCAGGGGACAGTACGAGCAGTACTTC
TRBJ2-7 | once | TRBD1 | TRBV15 | CATRTGVGYEQYF | TGTGCCACTAGAACAGGGGTCGGGTACGAGCAGTACTTC
TRBJ1-5 | . | . | TRBV30 | CAWSALQVRQPQHF | TGTGCCTGGAGTGCACTACAGGTCCGTCAGCCCCAGCATTTT
TRBJ2-1 | . | TRBD2 | TRBV30 | CAWSVRGGRNEQFF | TGTGCCTGGAGTGTTCGGGGGGGCCGGAATGAGCAGTTCTTC
TRBJ1-1 | . | . | TRBV5-1 | CASSLTGKNTEAFF | TGCGCCAGCAGCTTGACAGGGAAGAACACTGAAGCTTTCTTT
TRBJ2-1 | . | TRBD2 | TRBV30 | CAWRRLAGGEQFF | TGTGCCTGGAGGAGACTAGCGGGGGGTGAGCAGTTCTTC
TRBJ2-3 | . | . | TRBV6-6 | CASRESGIGTDTQYF | TGTGCCAGCAGGGAAAGCGGTATTGGCACAGATACGCAGTATTTT
TRBJ2-7 | . | TRBD1 | TRBV28 | CASSPSGTGRYEQYF | TGTGCCAGCAGTCCGTCTGGGACAGGGCGCTACGAGCAGTACTTC
TRBJ2-7 | few | TRBD1 | TRBV5-6 | CASSFKGQGAYEQYF | TGTGCCAGCAGCTTTAAGGGACAGGGGGCCTACGAGCAGTACTTC
TRBJ2-1 | . | TRBD2 | TRBV7-9 | CASSPLADASRNEQFF | TGTGCCAGCAGCCCACTAGCGGATGCATCACGGAATGAGCAGTTCTTC
TRBJ2-7 | once | . | TRBV11-2 | CASSSPAGPRYEQYF | TGTGCCAGCAGCTCCCCGGCGGGGCCAAGATACGAGCAGTACTTC
TRBJ2-2 | few | . | TRBV2 | CASSLKITGELFF | TGTGCCAGCAGTCTAAAGATCACCGGGGAGCTGTTTTTT
TRBJ1-4 | . | . | TRBV28 | CASNGPRSEKLFF | TGTGCCAGCAACGGCCCTCGGAGTGAAAAACTGTTTTTT
TRBJ1-1 | . | TRBD1 | TRBV7-2 | CASSFGPGQGLTEAFF | TGTGCCAGCAGCTTCGGACCGGGACAGGGCCTTACCGAAGCTTTCTTT
TRBJ2-4 | . | TRBD1 | TRBV9 | CASSVVDRGDSQYF | TGTGCCAGCAGCGTAGTGGACAGGGGGGACAGTCAGTACTTC
TRBJ2-2 | . | TRBD2 | TRBV11-1 | CASSPREGLNTGELFF | TGTGCCAGCAGCCCCAGGGAGGGCCTGAACACCGGGGAGCTGTTTTTT
TRBJ1-4 | . | TRBD1 | TRBV7-3 | CASSLVGGANEKLFF | TGTGCCAGCAGCTTAGTAGGGGGCGCTAATGAAAAACTGTTTTTT
TRBJ2-7 | . | . | TRBV28 | CASSLLYPREKQYF | TGTGCCAGCAGTTTATTGTACCCTCGGGAGAAGCAGTACTTC
TRBJ1-2 | . | TRBD1 | TRBV28 | CASSPMGQGAMGYTF | TGTGCCAGCAGCCCAATGGGACAGGGGGCGATGGGCTACACCTTC
TRBJ1-6 | . | TRBD1 | TRBV5-1 | CASSGGGLNSPLHF | TGCGCCAGCTCAGGGGGCGGCCTAAATTCACCCCTCCACTTT
TRBJ1-6 | . | . | TRBV16 | CATGLSGDSPLHF | TGTGCCACCGGCCTGTCAGGGGATTCACCCCTCCACTTT
TRBJ1-1 | . | . | TRBV18 | CASSPRGTPMNTEAFF | TGTGCCAGCTCACCAAGGGGGACACCTATGAACACTGAAGCTTTCTTT
TRBJ1-5 | . | TRBD1 | TRBV4-1 | CASSQLGQGRDQPQHF | TGCGCCAGCAGCCAATTAGGACAGGGCCGGGATCAGCCCCAGCATTTT
TRBJ2-2 | . | . | TRBV7-8 | CASSLGQTGELFF | TGTGCCAGCAGCTTGGGGCAGACCGGGGAGCTGTTTTTT
TRBJ1-5 | . | . | TRBV6-1 | CASSESEAGFQPQHF | TGTGCCAGCAGTGAATCGGAAGCCGGGTTTCAGCCCCAGCATTTT
TRBJ1-2 | few | . | TRBV12-2 | CASRFKAQGISANYGYTF | TGTGCAAGTCGCTTTAAGGCCCAGGGGATCAGTGCGAACTATGGCTACACCTTC
TRBJ1-6 | few | . | TRBV19 | CASSSQGHSPLHF | TGTGCCAGTAGTAGCCAGGGGCATTCACCCCTCCACTTT
TRBJ2-1 | . | TRBD2 | TRBV18 | CASSRVAGVGGNEQFF | TGTGCCAGCTCACGCGTTGCCGGCGTGGGGGGGAATGAGCAGTTCTTC
TRBJ1-6 | . | . | TRBV18 | CASSPDSNSPLHF | TGTGCCAGCTCACCAGACAGTAATTCACCCCTCCACTTT
TRBJ2-7 | once | . | TRBV27 | CASRSRADIPYEQYF | TGTGCCAGCAGGTCCCGGGCGGACATTCCCTACGAGCAGTACTTC
TRBJ1-1 | . | . | TRBV7-2 | CASSLNVRNTEAFF | TGTGCCAGCAGCTTAAATGTGAGGAACACTGAAGCTTTCTTT
TRBJ1-6 | . | TRBD1 | TRBV18 | CASSPDRGDSPLHF | TGTGCCAGCTCACCAGACAGGGGGGACTCACCCCTCCACTTT
TRBJ1-1 | . | . | TRBV14 | CASSSQANTEAFF | TGTGCCAGCAGCTCACAGGCGAACACTGAAGCTTTCTTT
TRBJ2-1 | . | . | TRBV19 | CASRTTSFDEQFF | TGTGCCAGTAGAACGACTAGTTTCGATGAGCAGTTCTTC
TRBJ1-2 | . | . | TRBV6-1 | CASSVDINYGYTF | TGTGCCAGCAGCGTCGACATTAACTATGGCTACACCTTC